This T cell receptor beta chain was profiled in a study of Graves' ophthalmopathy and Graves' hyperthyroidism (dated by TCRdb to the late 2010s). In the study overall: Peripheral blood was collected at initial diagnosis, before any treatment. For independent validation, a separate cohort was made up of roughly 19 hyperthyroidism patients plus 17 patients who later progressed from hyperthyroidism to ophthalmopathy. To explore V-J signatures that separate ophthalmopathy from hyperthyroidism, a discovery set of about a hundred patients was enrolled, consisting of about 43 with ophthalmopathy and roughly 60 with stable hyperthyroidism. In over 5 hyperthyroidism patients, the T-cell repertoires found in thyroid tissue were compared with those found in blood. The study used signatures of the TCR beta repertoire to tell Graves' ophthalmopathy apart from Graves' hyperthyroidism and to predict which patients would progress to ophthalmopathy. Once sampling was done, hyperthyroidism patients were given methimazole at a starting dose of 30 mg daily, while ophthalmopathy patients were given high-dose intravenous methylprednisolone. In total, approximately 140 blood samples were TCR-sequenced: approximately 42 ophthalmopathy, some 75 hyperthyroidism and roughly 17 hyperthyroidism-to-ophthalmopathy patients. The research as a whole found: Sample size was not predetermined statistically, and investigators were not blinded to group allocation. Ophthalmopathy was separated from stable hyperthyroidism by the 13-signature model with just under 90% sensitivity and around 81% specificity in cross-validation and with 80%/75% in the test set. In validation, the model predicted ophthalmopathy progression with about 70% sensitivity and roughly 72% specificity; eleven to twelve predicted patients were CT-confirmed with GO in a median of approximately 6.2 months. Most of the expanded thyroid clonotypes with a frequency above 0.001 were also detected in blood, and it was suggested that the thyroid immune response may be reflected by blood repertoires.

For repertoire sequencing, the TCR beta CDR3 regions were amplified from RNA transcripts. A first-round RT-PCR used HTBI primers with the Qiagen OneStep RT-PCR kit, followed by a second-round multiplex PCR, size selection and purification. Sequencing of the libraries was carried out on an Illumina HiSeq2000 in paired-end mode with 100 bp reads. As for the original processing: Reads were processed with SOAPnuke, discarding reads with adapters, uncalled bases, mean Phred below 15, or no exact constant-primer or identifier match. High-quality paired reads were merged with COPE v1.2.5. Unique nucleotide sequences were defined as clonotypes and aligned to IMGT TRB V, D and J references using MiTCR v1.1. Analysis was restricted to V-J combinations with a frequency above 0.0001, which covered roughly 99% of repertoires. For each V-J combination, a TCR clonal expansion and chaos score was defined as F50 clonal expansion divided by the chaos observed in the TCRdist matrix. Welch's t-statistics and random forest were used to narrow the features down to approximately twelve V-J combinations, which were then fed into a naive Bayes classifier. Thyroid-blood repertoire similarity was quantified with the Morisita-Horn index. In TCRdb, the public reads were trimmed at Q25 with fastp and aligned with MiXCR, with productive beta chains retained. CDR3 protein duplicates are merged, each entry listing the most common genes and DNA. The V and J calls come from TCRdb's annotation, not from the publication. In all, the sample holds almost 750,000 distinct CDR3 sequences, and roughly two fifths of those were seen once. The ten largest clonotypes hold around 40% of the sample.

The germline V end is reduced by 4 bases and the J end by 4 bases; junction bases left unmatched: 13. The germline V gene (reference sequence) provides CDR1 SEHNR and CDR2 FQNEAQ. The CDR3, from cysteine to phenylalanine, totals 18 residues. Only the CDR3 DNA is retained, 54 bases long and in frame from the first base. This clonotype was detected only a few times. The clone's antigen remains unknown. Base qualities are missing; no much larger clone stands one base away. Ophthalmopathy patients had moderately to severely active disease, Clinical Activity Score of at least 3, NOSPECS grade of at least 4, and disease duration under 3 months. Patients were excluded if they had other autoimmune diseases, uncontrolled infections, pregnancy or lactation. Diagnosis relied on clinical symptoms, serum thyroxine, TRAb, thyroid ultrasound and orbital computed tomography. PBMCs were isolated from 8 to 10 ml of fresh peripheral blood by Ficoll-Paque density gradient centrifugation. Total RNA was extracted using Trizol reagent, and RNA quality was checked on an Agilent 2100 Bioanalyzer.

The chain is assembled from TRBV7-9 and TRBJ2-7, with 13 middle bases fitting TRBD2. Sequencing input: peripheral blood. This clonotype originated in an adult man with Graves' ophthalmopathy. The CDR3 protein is CASSSGLAGAPNFYEQYF. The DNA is TGTGCCAGCAGCTCTGGACTAGCGGGGGCCCCGAACTTTTACGAGCAGTACTTC.